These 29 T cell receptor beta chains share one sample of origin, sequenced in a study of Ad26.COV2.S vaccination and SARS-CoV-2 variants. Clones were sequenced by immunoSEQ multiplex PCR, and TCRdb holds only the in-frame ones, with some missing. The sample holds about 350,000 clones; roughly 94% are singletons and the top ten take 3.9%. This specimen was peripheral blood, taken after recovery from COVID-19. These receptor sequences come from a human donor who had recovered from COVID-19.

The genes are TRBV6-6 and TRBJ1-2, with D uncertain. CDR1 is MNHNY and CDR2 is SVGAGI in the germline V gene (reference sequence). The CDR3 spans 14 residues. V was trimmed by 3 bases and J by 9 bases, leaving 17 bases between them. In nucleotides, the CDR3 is TGTGCCAGCAGTTATAGGCAGGAAGAGACCCGCTACACCTTC. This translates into CASSYRQEETRYTF.

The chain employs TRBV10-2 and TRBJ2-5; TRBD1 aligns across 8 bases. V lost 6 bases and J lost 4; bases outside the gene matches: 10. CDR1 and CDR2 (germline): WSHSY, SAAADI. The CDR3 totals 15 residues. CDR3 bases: TGCGCCAGCAGCCTTCCGGGACAGGTGTTAGAGACCCAGTACTTC. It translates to CASSLPGQVLETQYF.

The DNA for the CDR3 is TGTGCCAGCAGCTTGTCACCTAGCCAAAAGAGTGAGCAGTTCTTC. Protein: CASSLSPSQKSEQFF. This chain joins TRBV7-9 and TRBJ2-1, with D tentatively TRBD2 (5 bases). Trimming took 3 bases from V and 9 from J, leaving 18 bases between them. Germline CDR1 is SEHNR and CDR2 is FQNEAQ (reference sequence). The CDR3 covers 15 residues.

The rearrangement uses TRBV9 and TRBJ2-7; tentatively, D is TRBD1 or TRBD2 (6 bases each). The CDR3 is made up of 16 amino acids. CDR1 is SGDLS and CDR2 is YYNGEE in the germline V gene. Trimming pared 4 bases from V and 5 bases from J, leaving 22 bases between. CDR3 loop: CASSPMGGTFPDEQYF. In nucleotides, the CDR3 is TGTGCCAGCAGCCCCATGGGCGGGACATTCCCTGACGAGCAGTACTTC.

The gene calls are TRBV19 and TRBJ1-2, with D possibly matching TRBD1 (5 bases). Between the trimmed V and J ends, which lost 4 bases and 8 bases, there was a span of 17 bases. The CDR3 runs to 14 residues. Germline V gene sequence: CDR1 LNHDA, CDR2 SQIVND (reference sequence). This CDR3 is CASSTDSYSGGYTF. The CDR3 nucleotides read TGTGCCAGTAGTACAGACAGCTACTCGGGGGGCTACACCTTC.

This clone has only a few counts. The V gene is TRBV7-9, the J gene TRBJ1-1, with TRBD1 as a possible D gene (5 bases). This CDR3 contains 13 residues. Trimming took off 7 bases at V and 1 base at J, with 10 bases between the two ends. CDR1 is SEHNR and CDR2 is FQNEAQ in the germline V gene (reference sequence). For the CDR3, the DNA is TGTGCCAGCACGGGGACTTGGAACACTGAAGCTTTCTTT. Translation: CASTGTWNTEAFF.

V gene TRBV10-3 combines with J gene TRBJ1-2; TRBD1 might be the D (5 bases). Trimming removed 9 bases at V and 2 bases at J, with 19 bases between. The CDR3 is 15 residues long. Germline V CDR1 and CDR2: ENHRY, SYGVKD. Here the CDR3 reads CAITNGPDTNYGYTF. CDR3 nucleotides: TGTGCCATTACCAACGGCCCGGACACAAACTATGGCTACACCTTC.

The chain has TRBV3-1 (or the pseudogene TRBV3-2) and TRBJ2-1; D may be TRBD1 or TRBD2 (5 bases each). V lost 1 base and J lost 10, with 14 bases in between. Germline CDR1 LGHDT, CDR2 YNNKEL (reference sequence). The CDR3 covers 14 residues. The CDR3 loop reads CASSQVPREQEQFF. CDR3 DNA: TGTGCCAGCAGCCAAGTCCCCAGGGAGCAGGAGCAGTTCTTC.

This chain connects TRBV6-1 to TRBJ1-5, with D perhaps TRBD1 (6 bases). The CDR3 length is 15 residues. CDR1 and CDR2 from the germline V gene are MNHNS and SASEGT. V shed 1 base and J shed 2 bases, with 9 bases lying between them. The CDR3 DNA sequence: TGTGCCAGCAGTGAAGAGGGGGGGGGCAATCAGCCCCAGCATTTT. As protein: CASSEEGGGNQPQHF.

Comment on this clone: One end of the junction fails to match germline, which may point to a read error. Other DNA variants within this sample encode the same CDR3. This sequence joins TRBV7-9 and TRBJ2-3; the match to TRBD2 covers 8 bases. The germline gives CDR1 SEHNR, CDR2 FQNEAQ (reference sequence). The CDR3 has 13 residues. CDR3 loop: CASSLAGGDTQYF. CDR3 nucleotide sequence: TGTGCCAGCAGCCTAGCGGGTGGTGATACGCAGTATTTT.

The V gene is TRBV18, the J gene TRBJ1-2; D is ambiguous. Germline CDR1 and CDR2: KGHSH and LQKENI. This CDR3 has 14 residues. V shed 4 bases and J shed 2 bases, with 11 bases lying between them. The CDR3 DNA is TGTGCCAGCTCACTTACGGGCCGCAACTATGGCTACACCTTC. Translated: CASSLTGRNYGYTF.

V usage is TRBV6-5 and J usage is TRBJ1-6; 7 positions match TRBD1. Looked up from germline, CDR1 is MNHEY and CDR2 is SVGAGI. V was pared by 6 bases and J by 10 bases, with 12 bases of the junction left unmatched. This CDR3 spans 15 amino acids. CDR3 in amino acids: CASSATTGSQSPLHF. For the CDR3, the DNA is TGTGCCAGCAGCGCGACGACAGGGTCCCAGTCACCCCTCCACTTT.

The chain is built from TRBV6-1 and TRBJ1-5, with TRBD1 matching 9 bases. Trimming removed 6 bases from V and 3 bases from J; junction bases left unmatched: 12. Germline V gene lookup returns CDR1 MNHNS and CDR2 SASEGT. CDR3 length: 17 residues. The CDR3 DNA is TGTGCCAGCAGCGAAAGGACAGGGGTGGGAGCCAATCAGCCCCAGCATTTT. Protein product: CASSERTGVGANQPQHF.

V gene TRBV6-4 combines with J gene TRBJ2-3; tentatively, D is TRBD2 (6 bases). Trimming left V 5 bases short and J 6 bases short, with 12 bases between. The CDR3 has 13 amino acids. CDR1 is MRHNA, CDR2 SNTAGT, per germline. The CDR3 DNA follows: TGTGCCAGCAGTCACGAAAGCGGGGATACGCAGTATTTT. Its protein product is CASSHESGDTQYF.

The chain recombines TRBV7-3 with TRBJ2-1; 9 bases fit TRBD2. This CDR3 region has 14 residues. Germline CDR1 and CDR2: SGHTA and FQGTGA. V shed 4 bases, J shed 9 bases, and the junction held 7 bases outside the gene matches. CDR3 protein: CASSSAGGGGEQFF. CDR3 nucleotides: TGTGCCAGCAGCTCAGCGGGGGGAGGTGGTGAGCAGTTCTTC.

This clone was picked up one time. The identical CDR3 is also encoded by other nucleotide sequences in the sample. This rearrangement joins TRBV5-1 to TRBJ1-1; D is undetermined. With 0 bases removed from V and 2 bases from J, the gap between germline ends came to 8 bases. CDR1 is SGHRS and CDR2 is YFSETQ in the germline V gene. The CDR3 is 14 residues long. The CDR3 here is CASSLGQVNTEAFF. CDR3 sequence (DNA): TGCGCCAGCAGCTTGGGGCAAGTCAACACTGAAGCTTTCTTT.

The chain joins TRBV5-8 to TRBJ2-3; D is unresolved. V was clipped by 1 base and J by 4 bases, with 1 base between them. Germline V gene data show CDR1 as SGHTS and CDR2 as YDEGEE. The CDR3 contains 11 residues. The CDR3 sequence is CASSLSDTQYF. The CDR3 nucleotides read TGTGCCAGCAGCTTGTCAGATACGCAGTATTTT.

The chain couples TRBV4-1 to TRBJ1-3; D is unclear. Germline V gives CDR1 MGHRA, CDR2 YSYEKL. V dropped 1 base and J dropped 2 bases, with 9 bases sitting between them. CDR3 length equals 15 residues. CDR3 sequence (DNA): TGCGCCAGCAGCCAAGCTTGGATAGCTGGAAACACCATATATTTT. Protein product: CASSQAWIAGNTIYF.

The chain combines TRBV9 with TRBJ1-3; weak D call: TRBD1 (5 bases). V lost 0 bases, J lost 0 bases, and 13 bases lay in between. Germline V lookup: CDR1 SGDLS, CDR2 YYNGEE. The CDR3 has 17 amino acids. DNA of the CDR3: TGTGCCAGCAGCGTAGCTAGGACGGGGGACTCTGGAAACACCATATATTTT. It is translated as CASSVARTGDSGNTIYF.

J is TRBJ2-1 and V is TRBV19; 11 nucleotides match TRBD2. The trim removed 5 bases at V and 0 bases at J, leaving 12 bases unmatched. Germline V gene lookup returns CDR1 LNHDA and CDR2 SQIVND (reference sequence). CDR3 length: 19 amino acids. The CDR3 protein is CASSFITSGGSSSYNEQFF. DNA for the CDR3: TGTGCCAGTAGTTTCATCACTAGCGGGGGTTCCAGCTCCTACAATGAGCAGTTCTTC.

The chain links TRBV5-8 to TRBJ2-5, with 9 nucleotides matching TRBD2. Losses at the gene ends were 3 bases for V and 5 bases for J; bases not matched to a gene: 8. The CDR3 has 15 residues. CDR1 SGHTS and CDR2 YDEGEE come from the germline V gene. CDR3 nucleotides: TGTGCCAGCAGCTCCGGGCGGGGGGGCGGTGAGACCCAGTACTTC. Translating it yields CASSSGRGGGETQYF.

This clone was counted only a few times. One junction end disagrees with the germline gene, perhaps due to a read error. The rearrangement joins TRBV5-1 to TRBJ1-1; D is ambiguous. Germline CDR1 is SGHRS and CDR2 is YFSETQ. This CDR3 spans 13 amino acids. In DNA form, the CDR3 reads TGCGCCAGCAGTTTGGGATTGAACACTGAAGCTTTCTTT. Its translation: CASSLGLNTEAFF.

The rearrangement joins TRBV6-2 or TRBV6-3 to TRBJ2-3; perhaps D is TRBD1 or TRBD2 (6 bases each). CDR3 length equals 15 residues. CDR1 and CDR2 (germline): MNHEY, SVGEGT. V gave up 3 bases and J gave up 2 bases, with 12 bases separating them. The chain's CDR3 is CASSYRGVDTDTQYF. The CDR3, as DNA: TGTGCCAGCAGTTATAGGGGGGTTGACACAGATACGCAGTATTTT.

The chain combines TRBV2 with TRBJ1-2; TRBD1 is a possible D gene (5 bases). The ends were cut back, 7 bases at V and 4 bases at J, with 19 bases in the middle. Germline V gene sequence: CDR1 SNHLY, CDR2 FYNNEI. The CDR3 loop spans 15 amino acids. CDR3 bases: TGTGCCAGCACCTTCGGGCAGGGCGACCCCTATGGCTACACCTTC. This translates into CASTFGQGDPYGYTF. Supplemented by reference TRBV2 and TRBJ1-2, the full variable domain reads EPEVTQTPSHQVTQMGQEVILRCVPISNHLYFYWYRQILGQKVEFLVSFYNNEISEKSEIFDDQFSVERPDGSNFTLKIRSTKLEDSAMYFCASTFGQGDPYGYTFGSGTRLTVV.

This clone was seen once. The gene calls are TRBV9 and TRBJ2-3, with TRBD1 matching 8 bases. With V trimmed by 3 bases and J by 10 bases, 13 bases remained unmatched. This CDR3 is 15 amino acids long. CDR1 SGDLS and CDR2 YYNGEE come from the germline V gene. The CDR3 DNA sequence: TGTGCCAGCAGCGGGACACCGGCTGCACAGGGGGCGCAGTATTTT. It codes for CASSGTPAAQGAQYF.

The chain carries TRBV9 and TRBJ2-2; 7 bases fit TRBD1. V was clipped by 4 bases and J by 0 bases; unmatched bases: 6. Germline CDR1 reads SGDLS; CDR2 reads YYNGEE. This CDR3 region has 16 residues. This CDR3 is CASSPRQGTNTGELFF. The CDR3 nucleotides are TGTGCCAGCAGCCCCCGACAGGGTACGAACACCGGGGAGCTGTTTTTT.

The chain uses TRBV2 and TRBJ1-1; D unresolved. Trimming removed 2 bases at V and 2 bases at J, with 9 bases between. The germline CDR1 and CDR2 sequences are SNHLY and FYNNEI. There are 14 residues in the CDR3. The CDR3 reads CASSERAVNTEAFF. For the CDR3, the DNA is TGTGCCAGCAGTGAACGGGCGGTAAACACTGAAGCTTTCTTT.

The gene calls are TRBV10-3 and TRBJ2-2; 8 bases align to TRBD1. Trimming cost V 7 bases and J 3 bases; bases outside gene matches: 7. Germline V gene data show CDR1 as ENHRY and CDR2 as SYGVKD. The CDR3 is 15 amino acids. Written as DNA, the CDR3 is TGTGCCATCACTGCTGGACAGGGCGACACCGGGGAGCTGTTTTTT. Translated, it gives CAITAGQGDTGELFF.

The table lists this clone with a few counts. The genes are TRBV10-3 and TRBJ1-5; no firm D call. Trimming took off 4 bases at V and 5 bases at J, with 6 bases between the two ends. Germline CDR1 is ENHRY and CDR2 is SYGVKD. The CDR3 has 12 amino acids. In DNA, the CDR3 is TGTGCCATCAGTGGGGCAGATCAGCCCCAGCATTTT. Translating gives CAISGADQPQHF.